This passage covers 28 T cell receptor beta chains from one sample sequenced in a study of blood T cell repertoires in COVID-19 (dated by TCRdb to 2018 to 2021). Libraries were built with the immunoSEQ multiplex PCR assay. TCRdb provides this immuneACCESS table in a form limited to in-frame rearrangements. Some clones are lacking; in checked studies, under half of them reflect an unresolved V gene, and why the rest are absent is not known. In this sample the table shows fewer than 200,000 clones, roughly four fifths of which occur a single time. The ten most abundant clones make up around 7.7% of the sample. The sample taken for sequencing was PBMCs or T cells enriched from blood (not recorded which). The receptors originated from a man in his fifties who had recovered from COVID-19.

The chain couples TRBV3-1 (or the pseudogene TRBV3-2) to TRBJ1-4; perhaps TRBD1 as D (6 bases). Trimming cost V 4 bases and J 8 bases, with 14 bases left between them. Per germline, CDR1 LGHDT and CDR2 YNNKEL (reference sequence). The CDR3 loop spans 14 amino acids. CDR3 residues: CASSLGGPGEKLFF. The CDR3 DNA reads as TGTGCCAGCAGCCTGGGGGGGCCGGGGGAAAAACTGTTTTTT.

The V gene is TRBV5-6, the J gene TRBJ1-1, with a possible D match to TRBD1 (6 bases). The CDR3 spans 14 residues. The V gene's germline CDR1 is SGHDT and CDR2 YYEEEE. V dropped 0 bases and J dropped 6 bases, with 12 bases sitting between them. The CDR3 bases are TGTGCCAGCAGCTTGGTCAGGGGTCTGCCTGAAGCTTTCTTT. Amino acid sequence: CASSLVRGLPEAFF.

The sample holds a few counts of this clone. This CDR3 is CASARSGSGANVLTF. In DNA form, the CDR3 reads TGTGCCAGCGCGCGGAGTGGCTCTGGGGCCAACGTCCTGACTTTC. The chain has TRBV9 and TRBJ2-6; no clear D gene. CDR3 size: 15 residues. In germline, CDR1 is SGDLS, CDR2 YYNGEE. V dropped 7 bases and J dropped 0 bases, with 11 bases sitting between them.

The V gene is TRBV19, the J gene TRBJ1-3; D not resolved. The CDR3 consists of 12 residues. Germline loops: CDR1 LNHDA, CDR2 SQIVND (reference sequence). V was shortened by 6 bases and J by 0 bases, with 3 bases between the two germline ends. The CDR3 sequence: CASSGSGNTIYF. The CDR3 nucleotides read TGTGCCAGTAGCGGCTCTGGAAACACCATATATTTT.

The CDR3 bases are TGTGCCAGCAGCTACCTTAAGGATCAGGGCTCCTATAATTCACCCCTCCACTTT. Translating gives CASSYLKDQGSYNSPLHF. This rearrangement joins TRBV7-2 to TRBJ1-6; D might be TRBD1 (5 bases). Trimming cost V 4 bases and J 0 bases, with 16 bases left between them. Germline CDR1 and CDR2: SGHTA and FQGNSA. The CDR3 spans 18 residues.

This chain joins TRBV11-2 and TRBJ1-5, with D tentatively TRBD1 (6 bases). The CDR3 spans 14 residues. The ends were cut back, 5 bases at V and 6 bases at J, with 14 bases in the middle. Germline V gene sequence: CDR1 SGHAT, CDR2 FQNNGV. The CDR3 loop is CASSVGGAGQPQHF. CDR3 sequence (DNA): TGTGCCAGCAGCGTCGGGGGGGCGGGTCAGCCCCAGCATTTT.

The J gene is TRBJ1-2, the V gene TRBV10-3, with 9 bases identical to TRBD1. The CDR3 has 14 residues. The junction had 5 bases not matched to a gene; V was cut back by 6 bases and J by 3 bases. Germline lookup yields CDR1 ENHRY and CDR2 SYGVKD. The CDR3 region is CAIRQTGGDYGYTF. Written as DNA, the CDR3 is TGTGCCATCAGGCAGACAGGGGGGGACTATGGCTACACCTTC.

The CDR3 loop reads CASSSDPASVTYEQYF. In DNA, the CDR3 is TGCGCCAGCAGCTCCGACCCGGCTAGCGTAACCTACGAGCAGTACTTC. The chain carries TRBV5-1 and TRBJ2-7; D might be TRBD2 (6 bases). Trimming took 3 bases from V and 2 from J, leaving 18 bases between them. Germline CDR1 and CDR2: SGHRS and YFSETQ. The CDR3 contains 16 residues.

The rearrangement uses TRBV10-1 and TRBJ1-2; D is ambiguous. Germline assignment: CDR1 WNHNN and CDR2 SYGVQD (reference sequence). The CDR3 covers 16 residues. The V and J ends lost 0 bases and 2 bases respectively, with 13 bases between them. The CDR3 spells CASSESKAGENYGYTF. In DNA form, the CDR3 reads TGCGCCAGCAGTGAGTCCAAGGCAGGCGAAAACTATGGCTACACCTTC.

The chain links TRBV11-2 to TRBJ2-2, with TRBD1 as a possible D gene (5 bases). Germline CDR1 is SGHAT and CDR2 is FQNNGV. The V gene lost 2 bases and the J gene lost 4 bases, with 8 bases spanning the gap. The CDR3 covers 14 residues. CDR3 region: CASSLWGFTGELFF. CDR3 in DNA: TGTGCCAGCAGCTTATGGGGCTTCACCGGGGAGCTGTTTTTT.

The chain is built from TRBV11-2 and TRBJ2-2, with D unresolved. The CDR3 totals 13 residues. V lost 5 bases and J 4 bases, leaving 8 bases between the germline ends. Germline values: CDR1 SGHAT, CDR2 FQNNGV. The CDR3, as DNA: TGTGCCAGCAGCCCCAGAGGCACCGGGGAGCTGTTTTTT. Encoded protein: CASSPRGTGELFF. The complete variable domain, with remaining parts taken from reference TRBV11-2 and TRBJ2-2, reads EAGVAQSPRYKIIEKRQSVAFWCNPISGHATLYWYQQILGQGPKLLIQFQNNGVVDDSQLPKDRFSAERLKGVDSTLKIQPAKLEDSAVYLCASSPRGTGELFFGEGSRLTVL.

This clone came up once. This chain uses TRBV5-4 with TRBJ1-6; tentatively, D is TRBD1 (5 bases). CDR1 and CDR2 (germline): SGHNT, YYREEE (reference sequence). Trimming took 4 bases from V and 4 from J, leaving 12 bases between them. The CDR3 covers 15 residues. CDR3 protein: CASSPGRQYNSPLHF. The CDR3 nucleotides are TGTGCCAGCAGCCCCGGAAGACAGTATAATTCACCCCTCCACTTT.

The chain joins TRBV19 to TRBJ2-6; D gene uncertain. From germline, CDR1 is LNHDA and CDR2 SQIVND (reference sequence). V gave up 3 bases and J gave up 3 bases, with 9 bases separating them. CDR3 length equals 15 residues. Here the CDR3 reads CASSIIGFGANVLTF. In nucleotides, the CDR3 is TGTGCCAGTAGTATTATCGGTTTTGGGGCCAACGTCCTGACTTTC.

The rearrangement uses TRBV7-9 and TRBJ2-1, with 9 bases matching TRBD1. Trimming took 3 bases from V and 1 from J; bases not matched to a gene: 1. Germline CDR1 reads SEHNR; CDR2 reads FQNEAQ (reference sequence). The CDR3 spans 15 residues. CDR3 coding DNA: TGTGCCAGCAGCTTCGACAGGGGGTCCTACAATGAGCAGTTCTTC. Amino acids: CASSFDRGSYNEQFF.

The J gene is TRBJ2-2, the V gene TRBV7-8, with 8 positions matching TRBD1. The CDR3 length is 15 residues. Per the germline V gene, CDR1 is SGHVS and CDR2 is FQNEAQ. V gave up 6 bases and J gave up 1 base; unmatched junction bases: 4. CDR3: CASRPGTGNTGELFF. The DNA for the CDR3 is TGTGCCAGCAGACCCGGGACAGGGAACACCGGGGAGCTGTTTTTT.

This sequence joins TRBV3-1 (or the pseudogene TRBV3-2) and TRBJ2-7; 9 bases align to TRBD1. The germline V gene encodes CDR1 LGHDT and CDR2 YNNKEL (reference sequence). The CDR3 has 14 residues. The trim removed 4 bases at V and 3 bases at J, leaving 4 bases unmatched. The CDR3 reads CASSRDRESYEQYF. The CDR3 nucleotides are TGTGCCAGCAGCCGGGACAGGGAGAGCTACGAGCAGTACTTC.

V gene TRBV4-2 combines with J gene TRBJ1-2, with TRBD1 identical over 9 bases. There are 15 residues in the CDR3. Germline lookup yields CDR1 LGHNA and CDR2 YNFKEQ. Unmatched junction bases numbered 3, after V lost 0 bases and J lost 4 bases. CDR3 region: CASSQDGDRVYGYTF. The CDR3 DNA follows: TGTGCCAGCAGCCAAGACGGGGACAGGGTCTATGGCTACACCTTC.

V is TRBV23-1 and J is TRBJ1-2, with a weak D call TRBD1 (5 bases). TRBV23-1 is classed as an ORF, of uncertain function. This CDR3 region has 14 residues. V was trimmed by 1 base and J by 0 bases, leaving 6 bases between them. Here the CDR3 reads CASSQYRTNYGYTF. The DNA of the CDR3 is TGCGCCAGCAGTCAATACAGGACTAACTATGGCTACACCTTC.

This chain links TRBV10-3 with TRBJ2-7, with TRBD1 matching 10 bases. Unmatched junction bases numbered 8, after V lost 6 bases and J lost 6 bases. The CDR3 sequence is 14 residues long. Germline CDR1 and CDR2: ENHRY and SYGVKD. The DNA of the CDR3 is TGTGCCATCAGAATGACAGGGGGCCGGAGCGAGCAGTACTTC. It yields the protein CAIRMTGGRSEQYF.

This sequence joins TRBV7-8 and TRBJ1-1, with TRBD1 matching over 8 bases. Germline V gene sequence: CDR1 SGHVS, CDR2 FQNEAQ. This CDR3 region has 14 residues. V was pared by 3 bases and J by 0 bases, with 0 bases of the junction left unmatched. The chain's CDR3 is CASSLGQVNTEAFF. The CDR3 region has the DNA TGTGCCAGCAGCTTGGGACAGGTGAACACTGAAGCTTTCTTT.

The chain combines TRBV5-6 with TRBJ2-5; possibly TRBD2 for D (6 bases). Per germline, CDR1 SGHDT and CDR2 YYEEEE. Deletions cut 0 bases from V and 5 bases from J, with 17 bases between. The CDR3 runs to 16 residues. The CDR3 nucleotides are TGTGCCAGCAGCTTGGAGAGAGGCGGGGCCGGTGAGACCCAGTACTTC. It encodes CASSLERGGAGETQYF.

The genes are TRBV3-1 (or the pseudogene TRBV3-2) and TRBJ1-4; tentative D call: TRBD1 (6 bases). This CDR3 has 16 amino acids. The germline V and J ends were trimmed by 0 bases and 8 bases, with 16 bases remaining between them. Looked up from germline, CDR1 is LGHDT and CDR2 is YNNKEL (reference sequence). The CDR3 sequence: CASSQDLRGAREKLFF. In nucleotides, the CDR3 is TGTGCCAGCAGCCAAGATCTGCGGGGGGCGCGGGAAAAACTGTTTTTT.

The chain recombines TRBV6-5 with TRBJ1-1, with TRBD1 matching over 9 bases. Germline V CDR1 and CDR2: MNHEY, SVGAGI. V lost 5 bases, J lost 7 bases, and 8 bases stayed unmatched. This CDR3 contains 14 residues. The CDR3 spells CASSRDRVSGEAFF. In DNA form, the CDR3 reads TGTGCCAGCAGTCGGGACAGGGTGTCCGGTGAAGCTTTCTTT.

The V and J genes are TRBV12-3 or TRBV12-4 and TRBJ1-2; D may be TRBD1 (5 bases). The CDR3 has 13 amino acids. The ends were cut back, 5 bases at V and 4 bases at J, with 11 bases in the middle. The CDR3 spells CASSIRVTYGYTF. CDR3 sequence (DNA): TGTGCCAGCAGTATCAGGGTTACCTATGGCTACACCTTC.

The table lists this clone with a few counts. This chain joins TRBV6-5 and TRBJ2-7; weak D call: TRBD1 (6 bases). Germline V gene sequence: CDR1 MNHEY, CDR2 SVGAGI. This CDR3 spans 15 amino acids. Trimming removed 2 bases at V and 1 base at J, with 12 bases between. The CDR3 bases are TGTGCCAGCAGTTACGGGGGACATACTTCCTACGAGCAGTACTTC. This translates into CASSYGGHTSYEQYF.

V is TRBV27 and J is TRBJ1-1; D may be TRBD1 (5 bases). Trimming took off 3 bases at V and 4 bases at J, with 12 bases between the two ends. Germline CDR1 MNHEY, CDR2 SMNVEV (reference sequence). CDR3 size: 14 residues. The CDR3 is CASSFRVRGTEAFF. In nucleotides, the CDR3 is TGTGCCAGCAGTTTCAGAGTAAGGGGCACTGAAGCTTTCTTT.

V usage is TRBV7-3 and J usage is TRBJ2-1; 9 bases fit TRBD1. This CDR3 is built from 15 residues. Trimming at V came to 5 bases and at J to 5 bases, leaving 7 bases not matched to a gene. Germline CDR1 is SGHTA and CDR2 is FQGTGA. The CDR3 nucleotides read TGTGCCAGCAGCCTACGACAGGGGGAAGACAATGAGCAGTTCTTC. This translates into CASSLRQGEDNEQFF. Full variable domain (outside the CDR3, taken from reference TRBV7-3 and TRBJ2-1): GAGVSQTPSNKVTEKGKYVELRCDPISGHTALYWYRQSLGQGPEFLIYFQGTGAADDSGLPNDRFFAVRPEGSVSTLKIQRTERGDSAVYLCASSLRQGEDNEQFFGPGTRLTVL.

V gene TRBV20-1 combines with J gene TRBJ2-6; tentative D call: TRBD1 (6 bases). V was cut by 3 bases and J by 4 bases, with 19 bases left in between. This CDR3 spans 17 amino acids. Germline CDR1 is DFQATT and CDR2 is SNEGSKA (reference sequence). CDR3: CSASPVRQGRGANVLTF. The CDR3 bases are TGCAGTGCTAGTCCGGTTCGGCAGGGGCGGGGGGCCAACGTCCTGACTTTC.